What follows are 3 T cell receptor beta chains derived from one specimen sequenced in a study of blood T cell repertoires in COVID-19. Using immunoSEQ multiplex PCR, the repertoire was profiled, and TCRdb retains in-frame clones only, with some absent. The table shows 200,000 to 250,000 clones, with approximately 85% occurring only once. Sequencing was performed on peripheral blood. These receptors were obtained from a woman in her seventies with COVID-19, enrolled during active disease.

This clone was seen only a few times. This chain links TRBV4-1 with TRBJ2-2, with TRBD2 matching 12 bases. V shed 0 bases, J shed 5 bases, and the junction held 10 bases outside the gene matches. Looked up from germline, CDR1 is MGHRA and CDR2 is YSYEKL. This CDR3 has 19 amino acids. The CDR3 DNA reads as TGCGCCAGCAGCCAAGATGGTAGACTAGCGGGGGTTGGTACCGGGGAGCTGTTTTTT. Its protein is CASSQDGRLAGVGTGELFF.

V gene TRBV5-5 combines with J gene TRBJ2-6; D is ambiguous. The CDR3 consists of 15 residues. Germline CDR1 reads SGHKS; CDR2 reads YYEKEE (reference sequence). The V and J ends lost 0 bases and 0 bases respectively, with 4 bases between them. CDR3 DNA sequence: TGTGCCAGCAGCTTGGAGCTCTCTGGGGCCAACGTCCTGACTTTC. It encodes CASSLELSGANVLTF.

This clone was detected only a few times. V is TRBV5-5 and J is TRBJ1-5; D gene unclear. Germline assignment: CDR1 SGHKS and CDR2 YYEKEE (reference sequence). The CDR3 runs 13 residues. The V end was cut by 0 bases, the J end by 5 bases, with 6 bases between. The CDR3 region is CASSLAPDQPQHF. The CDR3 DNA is TGTGCCAGCAGCTTGGCCCCGGATCAGCCCCAGCATTTT. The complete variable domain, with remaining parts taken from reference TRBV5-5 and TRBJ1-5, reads DAGVTQSPTHLIKTRGQQVTLRCSPISGHKSVSWYQQVLGQGPQFIFQYYEKEERGRGNFPDRFSARQFPNYSSELNVNALLLGDSALYLCASSLAPDQPQHFGDGTRLSIL.